A selection of T cell receptor beta chains follows, all from one sample in a study of PD-L1 blockade in urothelial cancer. This table comes from immunoSEQ multiplex PCR, and its TCRdb copy is limited to in-frame clones, with some not included. The sample has about 100,000 clones; about 91% are singletons. The sequenced sample was PBMCs, obtained around atezolizumab (anti-PD-L1) treatment. The receptors here all came from a woman aged 80 or older with urothelial cancer. Each CDR3 is given with its conserved first and last residue. The order of the fields is V gene, clone size, D gene, J gene, CDR3 DNA, CDR3 protein. A D gene is named only where the DNA matches it firmly. Only part of the rows carry a size: once, few, many, or a class if the clone is expanded.

v_call: TRBV4-2
clone_size: -
d_call: -
j_call: TRBJ1-1
cdr3_nt: TGTGCCAGCAGCCTTTCGGGGGGGAGCACTGAAGCTTTCTTT
cdr3_aa: CASSLSGGSTEAFF

v_call: TRBV5-5
clone_size: -
d_call: -
j_call: TRBJ1-2
cdr3_nt: TGTGCCAGCAGCTTGCAGGGTGGCTATGGCTACACCTTC
cdr3_aa: CASSLQGGYGYTF

v_call: TRBV20-1
clone_size: -
d_call: -
j_call: TRBJ2-5
cdr3_nt: TGCAGTGCCACAGCCGAGACCCAGTACTTC
cdr3_aa: CSATAETQYF

v_call: TRBV7-9
clone_size: -
d_call: TRBD1
j_call: TRBJ1-1
cdr3_nt: TGTGCCAGCAGCTTAGGTGTTGGAGGGGGCATTGGTGGCACTGAAGCTTTCTTT
cdr3_aa: CASSLGVGGGIGGTEAFF

v_call: TRBV27
clone_size: -
d_call: TRBD1
j_call: TRBJ1-3
cdr3_nt: TGTGCCAGCAGCACGACAGGGGTCGGCGGAAACACCATATATTTT
cdr3_aa: CASSTTGVGGNTIYF

v_call: TRBV7-2
clone_size: -
d_call: TRBD2
j_call: TRBJ2-1
cdr3_nt: TGTGCCAGCAGCCGGAGGACTAGCGGGAGGCAGCAGTTCTTC
cdr3_aa: CASSRRTSGRQQFF

v_call: TRBV28
clone_size: -
d_call: TRBD2
j_call: TRBJ2-3
cdr3_nt: TGTGCCAGCAGTCCAGATCTAGCGGGCGGCACAGATACGCAGTATTTT
cdr3_aa: CASSPDLAGGTDTQYF

v_call: TRBV6-1
clone_size: -
d_call: TRBD1
j_call: TRBJ2-1
cdr3_nt: TGTGCCTCAGCAGGGGGTCGATCATACAATGAGCAGTTCTTC
cdr3_aa: CASAGGRSYNEQFF

v_call: TRBV20-1
clone_size: -
d_call: -
j_call: TRBJ2-7
cdr3_nt: TGCAGTGCGAGATCATACGAGCAGTACTTC
cdr3_aa: CSARSYEQYF

v_call: TRBV28
clone_size: -
d_call: TRBD1
j_call: TRBJ1-5
cdr3_nt: TGTGCCAGCAGTTTAGACAGGGAAGGACAGCCCCAGCATTTT
cdr3_aa: CASSLDREGQPQHF

v_call: TRBV23-1
clone_size: -
d_call: TRBD2
j_call: TRBJ2-2
cdr3_nt: TGCGCCAGCAGTCTCTCAGCGGGAGGTCTTACGAACACCGGGGAGCTGTTTTTT
cdr3_aa: CASSLSAGGLTNTGELFF

v_call: TRBV6-1
clone_size: -
d_call: -
j_call: TRBJ1-2
cdr3_nt: TGTGCCAGCAGTGAAGTAGGGAGGGGTAGCTATGGCTACACCTTC
cdr3_aa: CASSEVGRGSYGYTF

v_call: TRBV28
clone_size: -
d_call: -
j_call: TRBJ2-3
cdr3_nt: TGTGCCAGCAGTTTGGCGGACAGTAGAGCAGATACGCAGTATTTT
cdr3_aa: CASSLADSRADTQYF

v_call: TRBV28
clone_size: -
d_call: -
j_call: TRBJ2-7
cdr3_nt: TGTGCCAGCACTTTAACAGGATCCTACGAGCAGTACTTC
cdr3_aa: CASTLTGSYEQYF

v_call: TRBV19
clone_size: once
d_call: -
j_call: TRBJ1-2
cdr3_nt: TGTGCCAGCAGATTAGGTGCAGGGTCAAGGGGCTACACCTTC
cdr3_aa: CASRLGAGSRGYTF

v_call: TRBV11-1
clone_size: -
d_call: TRBD1
j_call: TRBJ2-7
cdr3_nt: TGTGCCAGCAGCTTAAACAGGGGATACGAGCAGTACTTC
cdr3_aa: CASSLNRGYEQYF

v_call: TRBV5-1
clone_size: -
d_call: TRBD1
j_call: TRBJ2-7
cdr3_nt: TGCGCCAGCTATGGGACAGATTCCTACGAGCAGTACTTC
cdr3_aa: CASYGTDSYEQYF

v_call: TRBV15
clone_size: -
d_call: TRBD2
j_call: TRBJ2-3
cdr3_nt: TGTGCCACCAGCAGACGGACTAGCGGGCTCGGAACAGATACGCAGTATTTT
cdr3_aa: CATSRRTSGLGTDTQYF

v_call: TRBV5-5
clone_size: -
d_call: TRBD1
j_call: TRBJ1-5
cdr3_nt: TGTGCCAGCAGCTTGGATGGGACAGGGTATCAGCCCCAGCATTTT
cdr3_aa: CASSLDGTGYQPQHF

v_call: TRBV6-1
clone_size: -
d_call: TRBD1
j_call: TRBJ1-4
cdr3_nt: TGTGCCAGCAGTGACAGGGGGGAATGGACTAATGAAAAACTGTTTTTT
cdr3_aa: CASSDRGEWTNEKLFF

v_call: TRBV6-1
clone_size: -
d_call: -
j_call: TRBJ2-3
cdr3_nt: TGTGCCAGCACGGACCCGGGGTACACAGATACGCAGTATTTT
cdr3_aa: CASTDPGYTDTQYF

v_call: TRBV28
clone_size: -
d_call: TRBD1
j_call: TRBJ1-2
cdr3_nt: TGTGCCAGCGACGGGGGACAGAACCTCAACTATGGCTACACCTTC
cdr3_aa: CASDGGQNLNYGYTF

v_call: TRBV7-9
clone_size: -
d_call: -
j_call: TRBJ2-6
cdr3_nt: TGTGCCAGCAGCTTCGGGAACCGGGCCAACGTCCTGACTTTC
cdr3_aa: CASSFGNRANVLTF

v_call: TRBV6-1
clone_size: -
d_call: TRBD1
j_call: TRBJ2-6
cdr3_nt: TGTGCCAGCAGTGGACAGGGATCGGCTGGGGCCAACGTCCTGACTTTC
cdr3_aa: CASSGQGSAGANVLTF

v_call: TRBV4-2
clone_size: -
d_call: -
j_call: TRBJ1-4
cdr3_nt: TGTGCCAGCAGCCAAGAGATAGTAGGGGGAACAACTAATGAAAAACTGTTTTTT
cdr3_aa: CASSQEIVGGTTNEKLFF

v_call: TRBV30
clone_size: -
d_call: -
j_call: TRBJ2-3
cdr3_nt: TGTGCCTGGAGTTGGGCGGGGCGCACAGATACGCAGTATTTT
cdr3_aa: CAWSWAGRTDTQYF

v_call: TRBV28
clone_size: -
d_call: TRBD1
j_call: TRBJ2-1
cdr3_nt: TGTGCCAGTAGCACCGGGACAGGGATATACAATGAGCAGTTCTTC
cdr3_aa: CASSTGTGIYNEQFF

v_call: TRBV19
clone_size: -
d_call: TRBD2
j_call: TRBJ2-3
cdr3_nt: TGTGCCACCCGGGGGACTAGCGGGTACACAGATACGCAGTATTTT
cdr3_aa: CATRGTSGYTDTQYF

v_call: TRBV10-3
clone_size: -
d_call: -
j_call: TRBJ1-1
cdr3_nt: TGTGCCATCAGTGGCCTACAGGGTCCGAACACTGAAGCTTTCTTT
cdr3_aa: CAISGLQGPNTEAFF

v_call: TRBV5-5
clone_size: few
d_call: TRBD1
j_call: TRBJ2-7
cdr3_nt: TGTGCCAGCAGCACCCCGGGACAGAAATACTACGAGCAGTACTTC
cdr3_aa: CASSTPGQKYYEQYF

v_call: TRBV6-5
clone_size: -
d_call: TRBD2
j_call: TRBJ2-1
cdr3_nt: TGTGCCAGCAGTTACCCGGGAGGTGGGCAGTTCTTC
cdr3_aa: CASSYPGGGQFF

v_call: TRBV11-2
clone_size: -
d_call: -
j_call: TRBJ1-1
cdr3_nt: TGTGCCAGCAGCTTAGAAGGGGTGGCGAACACTGAAGCTTTCTTT
cdr3_aa: CASSLEGVANTEAFF

v_call: TRBV7-6
clone_size: -
d_call: -
j_call: TRBJ2-1
cdr3_nt: TGTGCCAGCAGCTTAGTTTCCACAGACCGGTTGCCCTACAATGAGCAGTTCTTC
cdr3_aa: CASSLVSTDRLPYNEQFF

v_call: TRBV28
clone_size: -
d_call: -
j_call: TRBJ1-1
cdr3_nt: TGTGCCAGCAGGTTCAGGGTATCGCGCACTGAAGCTTTCTTT
cdr3_aa: CASRFRVSRTEAFF

v_call: TRBV10-2
clone_size: -
d_call: -
j_call: TRBJ2-3
cdr3_nt: TGCGCCAGCAGTCGACTAGAGGCGGATGGGACGCAGTATTTT
cdr3_aa: CASSRLEADGTQYF

v_call: TRBV15
clone_size: -
d_call: TRBD1
j_call: TRBJ1-1
cdr3_nt: TGTGCCACCAGCAACAGGGGGAACACTGAAGCTTTCTTT
cdr3_aa: CATSNRGNTEAFF

v_call: TRBV7-3
clone_size: -
d_call: TRBD2
j_call: TRBJ2-3
cdr3_nt: TGTGCCAGCAGCTCTTTACTAGCGGGAGCTGGTGCGCAGTATTTT
cdr3_aa: CASSSLLAGAGAQYF

v_call: TRBV6-1
clone_size: -
d_call: TRBD2
j_call: TRBJ2-3
cdr3_nt: TGTGCCAGCAGTGAAGTTGGGAAACTAGCGGTAACAGATACGCAGTATTTT
cdr3_aa: CASSEVGKLAVTDTQYF

v_call: TRBV2
clone_size: -
d_call: TRBD2
j_call: TRBJ2-1
cdr3_nt: TGTGCCAGCAGTGAAAGCGGGGATGCGGAGCAGTTCTTC
cdr3_aa: CASSESGDAEQFF

v_call: TRBV19
clone_size: -
d_call: TRBD2
j_call: TRBJ2-2
cdr3_nt: TGTGCCAGTAGGTTCGGCGGGAGCAGGGCCGGGGAGCTGTTTTTT
cdr3_aa: CASRFGGSRAGELFF

v_call: TRBV9
clone_size: -
d_call: TRBD2
j_call: TRBJ2-2
cdr3_nt: TGTGCCAGCGGGACCCCTCCCAACCGGGACTACCCACCCGGGGAGCTGTTTTTT
cdr3_aa: CASGTPPNRDYPPGELFF

v_call: TRBV13
clone_size: -
d_call: -
j_call: TRBJ2-7
cdr3_nt: TGTGCCAGCAGCTTGGGGGGACGGGTCTACGAGCAGTACTTC
cdr3_aa: CASSLGGRVYEQYF

v_call: TRBV19
clone_size: -
d_call: -
j_call: TRBJ2-1
cdr3_nt: TGTGCCAGTAGAACTAGTCTAAACAATGAGCAGTTCTTC
cdr3_aa: CASRTSLNNEQFF

v_call: TRBV19
clone_size: -
d_call: TRBD1
j_call: TRBJ1-1
cdr3_nt: TGTGCCAGCCTCGACAGGGGGCACACTGAAGCTTTCTTT
cdr3_aa: CASLDRGHTEAFF

v_call: TRBV5-1
clone_size: -
d_call: TRBD1
j_call: TRBJ2-2
cdr3_nt: TGCGCCAGCAGCTTGTCGACAGGGGGCTCCGGGGAGCTGTTTTTT
cdr3_aa: CASSLSTGGSGELFF

v_call: TRBV9
clone_size: -
d_call: TRBD2
j_call: TRBJ2-2
cdr3_nt: TGTGCCAGCAGCGTAGGGGGGAGGGGCGTCATCGGGGAGCTGTTTTTT
cdr3_aa: CASSVGGRGVIGELFF

v_call: TRBV28
clone_size: -
d_call: TRBD1
j_call: TRBJ1-1
cdr3_nt: TGTGCCAGCAGTCTAACCCCCGGACAGGCTGAAGCTTTCTTT
cdr3_aa: CASSLTPGQAEAFF

v_call: TRBV28
clone_size: -
d_call: TRBD2
j_call: TRBJ2-7
cdr3_nt: TGTGCCAGCAGTTTTAGCGGGAATCTCTACGAGCAGTACTTC
cdr3_aa: CASSFSGNLYEQYF

v_call: TRBV13
clone_size: -
d_call: -
j_call: TRBJ2-5
cdr3_nt: TGTGCCAGCAGCTTAGGGGCGGGCCTGGAGACCCAGTACTTC
cdr3_aa: CASSLGAGLETQYF

v_call: TRBV6-1
clone_size: -
d_call: TRBD2
j_call: TRBJ2-1
cdr3_nt: TGTGCCAGCAGTGAAAGGAGACTAGCGGGAGTGGGTGAGCAGTTCTTC
cdr3_aa: CASSERRLAGVGEQFF

v_call: TRBV10-2
clone_size: -
d_call: TRBD2
j_call: TRBJ2-1
cdr3_nt: TGCGCCAGCAGTGAGAAGAAGGGGGTCGGGACTAGCGGCAATGAGCAGTTCTTC
cdr3_aa: CASSEKKGVGTSGNEQFF

v_call: TRBV27
clone_size: -
d_call: TRBD1
j_call: TRBJ1-4
cdr3_nt: TGTGCCAGCAGAGTAACAGGGGCAACTAATGAAAAACTGTTTTTT
cdr3_aa: CASRVTGATNEKLFF

v_call: TRBV18
clone_size: -
d_call: -
j_call: TRBJ2-7
cdr3_nt: TGTGCCAGCTCAGAAAGACAGGATACCTACGAGCAGTACTTC
cdr3_aa: CASSERQDTYEQYF

v_call: TRBV4-2
clone_size: -
d_call: -
j_call: TRBJ1-2
cdr3_nt: TGTGCCAGCAGCCAGGGAGGATCGGGAAAGGAAGGCTACACCTTC
cdr3_aa: CASSQGGSGKEGYTF

v_call: TRBV5-1
clone_size: -
d_call: -
j_call: TRBJ1-4
cdr3_nt: TGCGCCAGCAGCCCCGGAGGGGGAGGGGAAAAACTGTTTTTT
cdr3_aa: CASSPGGGGEKLFF